The T cell receptor (beta chain) under discussion was sequenced for a study of human versus mouse CDR3 diversity and MHC coevolution (dated by TCRdb to 2017 to 2019). Study-level background: According to reports, the immunoSEQ assay detects one in 200,000 T cells and minimizes multiplex PCR amplification bias. Three healthy volunteer blood donors made up the human cohort, with one aged 30 to 39, one aged 40 to 50 and one aged 60 to 69 at collection. Human naive CD4 T cell repertoires were used as a reference for TCR selection on multiple MHC II alleles and were compared with human-TCR-locus transgenic mice carrying single MHC II. Valid reads per sample ranged from roughly 5.5 x 10^6 to 1.6 x 10^7 across mouse and human samples.

CDR1 and CDR2 are read off the germline V gene as SGHRS and YFSETQ. The junction shows trimming of 0 bases on V and 1 base on J, plus 6 bases between the germline ends. Measured from the cysteine to the phenylalanine, the CDR3 is 14 residues long. Only the CDR3 DNA stays, 42 bases, in frame from base 1. The QIAGEN blood and tissue kit was used to extract genomic DNA from the sorted cells, and that DNA was then quantified on a NanoDrop 1000. Deep sequencing and quantification of TCR alpha and beta chains were performed on the immunoSEQ platform by multiplex PCR of genomic DNA. The original methods were these. TCR sequences were annotated using IMGT gene and region definitions. Out-of-frame rearrangements were used as a proxy for the preselection repertoire and compared with in-frame clonotypes. The iCHAO1 estimator provided with the immunoSEQ platform was used to estimate repertoire size. A Gini index based on the Lorenz curve was applied to in-frame amino acid clonotypes to measure clonal inequality. The intersect function of the R package tcR was used to count shared clonotypes, and the Jaccard index was used to score similarity. Principal component analysis of V, J and V-J usage frequencies was run with the R prcomp function without normalization. TCRdb obtained this table from immuneACCESS and retained in-frame rearrangements with V and J assigned. These tables miss some clones; where compared with another copy, unresolved V genes account for less than half of the shortfall, and the remainder is unexplained. V, J and clone size derive from that table, while D and trimming were established from the DNA sequence. In this sample the table shows more than 55,000 clones, 85% to 95% of which occur a single time. The leading ten clones occupy under 20% of the sample.

Fluorescence-activated cell sorting was used to pull naive CD4 T cells, meaning cells that were CD45RO-negative and CD62L-positive, out of the PBMCs. Approximately 47 ml of fresh peripheral blood was drawn per donor, and PBMCs were isolated by Ficoll density centrifugation. Sorting was performed on a FACSAria III instrument, with purity above 90% for all samples. What the research found in general, with its limitations: Two of the three human donors showed the lowest clonal inequality scores among all compared groups. The largest TCR beta repertoire, 1.5 million to 2 million clonotypes, was estimated by iCHAO1 for humans, a finding likely attributable to selection by multiple MHC II molecules. On average, more CDR3 deletions and insertions were observed in humans than in mice, indicating greater exonuclease and TdT activity. Repertoire diversity was not regarded as directly comparable between humans and mice because human T cells were selected on several MHC II alleles.

The count of this clone is one. What antigen it recognizes has not been identified. No qualities accompany the bases; no much larger clone lies one base away. Recombination joined TRBV5-1 with TRBJ2-3; confidence is insufficient to name the D gene. This receptor was identified in a person in their sixties in good health. Sequencing was carried out using naive CD4+ T cells from blood. Sample cell subset or site, as interpreted from the label and publication: CD45RO-negative CD62L-positive naive CD4 T cells. The CDR3 region: CASSLAVGTDTQYF. The DNA sequence is given as TGCGCCAGCAGCTTGGCCGTCGGCACAGATACGCAGTATTTT.